The 11 T cell receptor beta chains presented below share a single source sample, sequenced in a study of cytomegalovirus exposure and HLA in healthy donors. Profiling relied on immunoSEQ multiplex PCR, and the TCRdb table lists in-frame clones only, not all of them. The sample lists under 150,000 clones, 86% occurring once. Sequenced material: PBMCs. The receptors here all came from a man younger than 30 in good health and CMV-seronegative.

The chain joins TRBV18 to TRBJ2-1; D remains ambiguous. V lost 3 bases and J 2 bases, leaving 11 bases between the germline ends. The CDR3 totals 15 residues. Germline V gene data show CDR1 as KGHSH and CDR2 as LQKENI. The CDR3 sequence: CASSPLSRTYNEQFF. The CDR3 bases are TGTGCCAGCTCACCCCTATCCCGTACCTACAATGAGCAGTTCTTC. Filled out from reference TRBV18 and TRBJ2-1, the complete variable domain reads NAGVMQNPRHLVRRRGQEARLRCSPMKGHSHVYWYRQLPEEGLKFMVYLQKENIIDESGMPKERFSAEFPKEGPSILRIQQVVRGDSAAYFCASSPLSRTYNEQFFGPGTRLTVL.

This chain joins TRBV6-1 and TRBJ2-7; the D is unclear. Germline V gives CDR1 MNHNS, CDR2 SASEGT. Trimming cost V 1 base and J 4 bases, with 17 bases left between them. The CDR3 is 16 amino acids. DNA of the CDR3: TGTGCCAGCAGTGAAGGTCCACTTATCTCGTATTACGAGCAGTACTTC. Translation gives CASSEGPLISYYEQYF.

There are a few counts of this clone. The chain is built from TRBV4-2 and TRBJ2-1; TRBD2 aligns across 14 bases. CDR1 is LGHNA, CDR2 YNFKEQ, per germline. Germline trimming cut 6 bases from V and 9 bases from J; bases unmatched to any gene: 7. The CDR3 spans 15 residues. In DNA form, the CDR3 reads TGTGCCAGCAGTCTGACTAGCGGGGGGGCCGGTGAGCAGTTCTTC. It is translated as CASSLTSGGAGEQFF.

J is TRBJ1-5 and V is TRBV5-1; perhaps TRBD1 as D (5 bases). CDR1 is SGHRS and CDR2 is YFSETQ in the germline V gene. There are 15 residues in the CDR3. Trimming took off 4 bases at V and 4 bases at J, with 15 bases between the two ends. The CDR3 DNA reads as TGCGCCAGCAGCGCCCAGGGAGGCGGTAATCAGCCCCAGCATTTT. This encodes CASSAQGGGNQPQHF.

This clone has just a few counts. The genes are TRBV19 and TRBJ2-7; D may be TRBD2 (5 bases). V shed 1 base and J shed 2 bases, with 9 bases lying between them. Germline CDR1 is LNHDA and CDR2 is SQIVND (reference sequence). The CDR3 length is 14 residues. The CDR3 region is CASSIGTGPYEQYF. The CDR3 DNA reads TGTGCCAGTAGTATAGGGACTGGGCCCTACGAGCAGTACTTC. Full variable domain (rest looked up from reference TRBV19 and TRBJ2-7): DGGITQSPKYLFRKEGQNVTLSCEQNLNHDAMYWYRQDPGQGLRLIYYSQIVNDFQKGDIAEGYSVSREKKESFPLTVTSAQKNPTAFYLCASSIGTGPYEQYFGPGTRLTVT.

This sequence joins TRBV2 and TRBJ1-1; the D is unclear. The CDR3 loop spans 12 amino acids. Germline V gene data show CDR1 as SNHLY and CDR2 as FYNNEI. V lost 6 bases and J 1 base, leaving 6 bases between the germline ends. The CDR3 loop reads CASRVGNTEAFF. CDR3 bases: TGTGCCAGCAGGGTCGGGAACACTGAAGCTTTCTTT.

The chain uses TRBV10-3 and TRBJ2-5; 9 bases agree with TRBD1. Germline V lookup: CDR1 ENHRY, CDR2 SYGVKD. The CDR3 covers 13 residues. V shed 7 bases, J shed 5 bases, and the junction held 5 bases outside the gene matches. The CDR3 loop is CAINTGTGETQYF. CDR3 DNA: TGTGCCATCAACACCGGGACAGGGGAGACCCAGTACTTC.

V is TRBV10-3 and J is TRBJ1-1, with a possible D match to TRBD1 (6 bases). Germline V gene data show CDR1 as ENHRY and CDR2 as SYGVKD. There are 15 residues in the CDR3. Between the trimmed V and J ends, which lost 3 bases and 1 base, there was a span of 12 bases. Here the CDR3 DNA reads TGTGCCATCAGTGAAGGGATGACAGGGAACACTGAAGCTTTCTTT. This sequence encodes CAISEGMTGNTEAFF.

In its sample, this clone was seen once. The rearrangement joins TRBV11-2 to TRBJ1-4; D perhaps matches TRBD1 (5 bases). V lost 2 bases and J lost 8, with 9 bases in between. The CDR3 is 13 amino acids. Looked up from germline, CDR1 is SGHAT and CDR2 is FQNNGV. CDR3 bases: TGTGCCAGCAGCTTATTCGACAGCGAAAAACTGTTTTTT. This gives the protein CASSLFDSEKLFF.

This rearrangement joins TRBV25-1 to TRBJ1-3; 8 bases align to TRBD1. CDR1 is MGHDK and CDR2 is SYGVNS in the germline V gene. Trimming cost V 3 bases and J 4 bases; bases outside gene matches: 5. This CDR3 has 15 amino acids. The CDR3 loop is CASSDLRTGGNTIYF. The CDR3 coding sequence is TGTGCCAGCAGTGACCTAAGGACAGGGGGAAACACCATATATTTT.

The V gene is TRBV6-1, the J gene TRBJ1-4; maybe TRBD1 (5 bases). The germline V and J ends were trimmed by 3 bases and 4 bases, with 12 bases remaining between them. The CDR3 spans 15 residues. CDR1 MNHNS and CDR2 SASEGT come from the germline V gene. CDR3 DNA: TGTGCCAGCAGTGAGGTCGGGGGGGGTAATGAAAAACTGTTTTTT. Protein: CASSEVGGGNEKLFF.